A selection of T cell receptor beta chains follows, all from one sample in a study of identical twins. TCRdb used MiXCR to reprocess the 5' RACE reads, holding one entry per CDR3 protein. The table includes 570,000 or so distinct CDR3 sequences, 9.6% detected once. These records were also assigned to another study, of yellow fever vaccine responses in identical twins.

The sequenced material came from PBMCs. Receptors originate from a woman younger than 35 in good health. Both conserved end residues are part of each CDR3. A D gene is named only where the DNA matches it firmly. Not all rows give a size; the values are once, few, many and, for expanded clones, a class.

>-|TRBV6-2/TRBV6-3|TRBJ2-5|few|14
CASSDGGPAETQYF
TGTGCCAGCAGTGATGGTGGCCCCGCAGAGACCCAGTACTTC
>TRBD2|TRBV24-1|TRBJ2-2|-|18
CATSDSTSGRHNTGELFF
TGTGCCACCAGTGACTCGACTAGCGGGAGGCACAACACCGGGGAGCTGTTTTTT
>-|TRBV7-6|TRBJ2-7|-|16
CASSLRTAQNSYEQYF
TGTGCCAGCAGCCTCCGGACAGCCCAAAACTCCTACGAGCAGTACTTC
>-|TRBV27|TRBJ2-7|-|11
CASRGRIEQYF
TGTGCCAGCAGAGGACGGATAGAGCAGTACTTC
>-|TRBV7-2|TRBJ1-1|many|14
CASSLFEGGTEAFF
TGTGCCAGCAGCTTATTCGAGGGGGGCACTGAAGCTTTCTTT
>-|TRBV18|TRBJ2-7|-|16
CASSSRTGTGSYEQYF
TGTGCCAGCTCATCGCGGACCGGAACCGGCTCCTACGAGCAGTACTTC
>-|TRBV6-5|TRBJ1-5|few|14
CASSYSGGGQPQHF
TGTGCCAGCAGTTATTCGGGGGGCGGTCAGCCCCAGCATTTT
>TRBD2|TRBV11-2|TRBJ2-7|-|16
CASSFLAGGPINEQYF
TGTGCCAGCAGCTTTCTAGCGGGAGGGCCGATAAACGAGCAGTACTTC
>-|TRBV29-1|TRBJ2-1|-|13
CSVEEVGRYEQFF
TGCAGCGTTGAAGAGGTGGGGAGGTATGAGCAGTTCTTC
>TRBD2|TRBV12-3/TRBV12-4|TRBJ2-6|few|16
CASSPSGGAGANVLTF
TGTGCCAGCAGTCCCAGCGGGGGGGCTGGGGCCAACGTCCTGACTTTC
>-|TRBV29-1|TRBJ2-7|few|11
CSVGGNYEQYF
TGCAGCGTTGGCGGGAACTACGAGCAGTACTTC
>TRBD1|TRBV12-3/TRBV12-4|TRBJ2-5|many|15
CASSPGTGSQETQYF
TGTGCCAGCAGTCCCGGGACAGGGTCACAAGAGACCCAGTACTTC
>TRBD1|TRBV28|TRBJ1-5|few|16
CASSQRQGYSNQPQHF
TGTGCCAGCAGTCAAAGACAGGGGTATAGCAATCAGCCCCAGCATTTT
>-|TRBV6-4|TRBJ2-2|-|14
CASSDSLETGELFF
TGTGCCAGCAGTGACTCACTGGAGACCGGGGAGCTGTTTTTT
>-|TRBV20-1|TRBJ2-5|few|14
CSARNPGGRETQYF
TGCAGTGCTAGAAACCCTGGGGGAAGAGAGACCCAGTACTTC
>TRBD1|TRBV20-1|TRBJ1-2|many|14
CSGAGTATYYGYTF
TGCAGTGGAGCCGGGACAGCGACTTACTATGGCTACACCTTC
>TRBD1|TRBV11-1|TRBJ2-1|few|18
CASSGVLGQGAQYNEQFF
TGTGCCAGCAGCGGCGTACTAGGACAGGGGGCTCAATACAATGAGCAGTTCTTC
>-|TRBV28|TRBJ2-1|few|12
CASSFGLDEQFF
TGTGCCAGCAGTTTCGGCCTGGACGAGCAGTTCTTC
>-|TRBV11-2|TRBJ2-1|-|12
CASSPTISEQFF
TGTGCCAGCAGCCCCACTATAAGTGAGCAGTTCTTC
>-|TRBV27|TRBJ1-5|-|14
CASSPTPGDQPQHF
TGTGCCAGCAGCCCTACTCCAGGGGATCAGCCCCAGCATTTT
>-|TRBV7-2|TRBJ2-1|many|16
CASSLNGAGSYNEQFF
TGTGCCAGCAGCTTAAATGGAGCGGGTAGTTACAATGAGCAGTTCTTC
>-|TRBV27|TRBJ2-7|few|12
CASSPNLYEQYF
TGTGCCAGCAGTCCTAATCTCTACGAGCAGTACTTC
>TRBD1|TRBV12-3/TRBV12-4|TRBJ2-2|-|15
CASRAGTGTVGELFF
TGTGCCAGCAGGGCCGGGACAGGGACGGTCGGGGAGCTGTTTTTT
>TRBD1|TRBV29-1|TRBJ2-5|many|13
CSVAPGGQETQYF
TGCAGCGTTGCGCCAGGGGGCCAAGAGACCCAGTACTTC
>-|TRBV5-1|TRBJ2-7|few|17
CASSLEPFSGAPYEQYF
TGCGCCAGCAGCTTGGAGCCCTTCTCAGGGGCCCCCTACGAGCAGTACTTC
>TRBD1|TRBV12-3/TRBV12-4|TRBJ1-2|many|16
CASSLDGGGGNYGYTF
TGTGCCAGCAGTCTAGACGGAGGGGGCGGAAACTATGGCTACACCTTC
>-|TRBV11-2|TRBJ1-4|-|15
CASSKIQATNEKLFF
TGTGCCAGCAGCAAGATCCAAGCAACTAATGAAAAACTGTTTTTT
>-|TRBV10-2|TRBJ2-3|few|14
CASSTRVSTDTQYF
TGCGCCAGCAGCACTCGGGTTAGCACAGATACGCAGTATTTT
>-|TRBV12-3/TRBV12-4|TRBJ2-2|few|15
CASSRTGTDTGELFF
TGTGCCAGCAGCCGGACCGGGACCGATACCGGGGAGCTGTTTTTT
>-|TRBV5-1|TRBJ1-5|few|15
CASSLTGNSNQPQHF
TGCGCCAGCAGCTTGACAGGGAATAGCAATCAGCCCCAGCATTTT